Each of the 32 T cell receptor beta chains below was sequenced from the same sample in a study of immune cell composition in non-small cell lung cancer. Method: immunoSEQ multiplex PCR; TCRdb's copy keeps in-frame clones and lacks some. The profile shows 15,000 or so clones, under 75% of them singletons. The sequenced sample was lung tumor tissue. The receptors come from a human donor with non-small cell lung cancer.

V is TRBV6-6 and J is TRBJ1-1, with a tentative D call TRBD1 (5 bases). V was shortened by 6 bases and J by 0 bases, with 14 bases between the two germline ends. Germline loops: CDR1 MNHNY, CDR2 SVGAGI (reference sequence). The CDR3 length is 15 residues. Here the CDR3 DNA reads TGTGCCAGCAGAACCGGACGGGGGATGAACACTGAAGCTTTCTTT. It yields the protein CASRTGRGMNTEAFF.

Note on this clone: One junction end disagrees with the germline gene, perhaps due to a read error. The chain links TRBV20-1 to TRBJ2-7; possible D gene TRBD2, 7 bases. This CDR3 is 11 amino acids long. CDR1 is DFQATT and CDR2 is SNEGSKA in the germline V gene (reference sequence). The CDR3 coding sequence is TGCAGTGCTAAGGGGGGGGCCCACATACACTTC. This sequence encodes CSAKGGAHIHF.

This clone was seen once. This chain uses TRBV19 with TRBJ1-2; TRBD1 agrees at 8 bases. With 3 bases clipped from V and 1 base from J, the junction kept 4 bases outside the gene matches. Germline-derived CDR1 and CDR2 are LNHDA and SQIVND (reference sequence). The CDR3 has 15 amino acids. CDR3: CASSILTGGNYGYTF. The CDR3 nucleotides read TGTGCCAGTAGTATCCTCACAGGGGGTAACTATGGCTACACCTTC.

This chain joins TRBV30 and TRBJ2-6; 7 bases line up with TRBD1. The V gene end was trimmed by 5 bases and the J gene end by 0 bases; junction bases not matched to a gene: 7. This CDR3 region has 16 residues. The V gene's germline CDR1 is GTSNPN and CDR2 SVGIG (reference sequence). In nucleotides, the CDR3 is TGTGCCTGGGGTGACAGGGCGTACTCTGGGGCCAACGTCCTGACTTTC. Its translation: CAWGDRAYSGANVLTF.

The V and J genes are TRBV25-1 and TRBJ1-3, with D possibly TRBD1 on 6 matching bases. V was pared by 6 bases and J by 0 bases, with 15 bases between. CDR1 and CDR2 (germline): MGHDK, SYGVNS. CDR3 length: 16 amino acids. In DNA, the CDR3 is TGTGCCAGCAGCCGATACAGGGAGAGCTCTGGAAACACCATATATTTT. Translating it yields CASSRYRESSGNTIYF.

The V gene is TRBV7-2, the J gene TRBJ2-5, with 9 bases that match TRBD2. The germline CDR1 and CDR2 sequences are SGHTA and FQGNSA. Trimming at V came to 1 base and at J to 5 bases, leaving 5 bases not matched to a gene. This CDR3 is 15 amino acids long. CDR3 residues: CASSLVAGVAETQYF. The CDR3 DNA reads TGTGCCAGCAGCTTAGTAGCGGGGGTGGCTGAGACCCAGTACTTC.

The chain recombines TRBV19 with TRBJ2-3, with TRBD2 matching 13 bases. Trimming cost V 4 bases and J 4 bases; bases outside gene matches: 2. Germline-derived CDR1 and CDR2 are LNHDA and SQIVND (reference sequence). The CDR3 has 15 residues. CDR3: CASSKTSGGADTQYF. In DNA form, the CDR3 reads TGTGCCAGTAGTAAAACTAGCGGGGGGGCAGATACGCAGTATTTT.

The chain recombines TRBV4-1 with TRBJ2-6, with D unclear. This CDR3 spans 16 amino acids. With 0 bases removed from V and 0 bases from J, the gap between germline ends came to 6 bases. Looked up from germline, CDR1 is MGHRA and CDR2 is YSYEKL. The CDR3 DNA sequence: TGCGCCAGCAGCCAAGAACCGGGCTCTGGGGCCAACGTCCTGACTTTC. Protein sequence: CASSQEPGSGANVLTF.

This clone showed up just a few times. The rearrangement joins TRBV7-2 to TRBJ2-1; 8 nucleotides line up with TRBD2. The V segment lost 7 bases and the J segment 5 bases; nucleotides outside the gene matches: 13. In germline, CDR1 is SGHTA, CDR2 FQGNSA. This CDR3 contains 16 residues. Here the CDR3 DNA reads TGTGCCAGCACTTCCGTGGGGCGGGGGGTTCACAATGAGCAGTTCTTC. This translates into CASTSVGRGVHNEQFF. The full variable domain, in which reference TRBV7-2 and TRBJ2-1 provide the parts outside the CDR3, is GAGVSQSPSNKVTEKGKDVELRCDPISGHTALYWYRQSLGQGLEFLIYFQGNSAPDKSGLPSDRFSAERTGGSVSTLTIQRTQQEDSAVYLCASTSVGRGVHNEQFFGPGTRLTVL.

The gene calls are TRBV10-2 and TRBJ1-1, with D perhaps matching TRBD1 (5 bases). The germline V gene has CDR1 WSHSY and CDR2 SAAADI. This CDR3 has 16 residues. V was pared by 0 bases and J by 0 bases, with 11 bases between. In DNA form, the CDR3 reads TGCGCCAGCAGTGAGTCGTTAGGGGTCATGAACACTGAAGCTTTCTTT. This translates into CASSESLGVMNTEAFF.

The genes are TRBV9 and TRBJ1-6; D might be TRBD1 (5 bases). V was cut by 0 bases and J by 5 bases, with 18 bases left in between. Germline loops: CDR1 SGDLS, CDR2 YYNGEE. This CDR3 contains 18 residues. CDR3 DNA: TGTGCCAGCAGCGTAGGCAGGGTGTTTAATCTTGATAATTCACCCCTCCACTTT. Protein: CASSVGRVFNLDNSPLHF.

Written as DNA, the CDR3 is TGTGCCAGCAGTTATGGGCCGTTCACTGAAGCTTTCTTT. Protein: CASSYGPFTEAFF. The genes are TRBV6-5 and TRBJ1-1; D gene ambiguous. The germline V gene encodes CDR1 MNHEY and CDR2 SVGAGI. This CDR3 comprises 13 residues. V lost 3 bases to trimming and J lost 4 bases, with 9 bases between them.

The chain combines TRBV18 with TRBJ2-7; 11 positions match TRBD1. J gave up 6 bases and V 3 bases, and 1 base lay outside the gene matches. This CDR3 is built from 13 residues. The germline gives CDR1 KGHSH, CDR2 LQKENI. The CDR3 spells CASSPGQGGEQYF. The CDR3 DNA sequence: TGTGCCAGCTCACCGGGACAGGGGGGCGAGCAGTACTTC.

Here the CDR3 DNA reads TGTGCCAGCAGCGTAACAGGGGCCTACAATGAGCAGTTCTTC. This translates into CASSVTGAYNEQFF. The chain uses TRBV11-1 and TRBJ2-1, with 7 bases lining up with TRBD1. V lost 5 bases to trimming and J lost 2 bases; unmatched junction nucleotides: 3. In germline, CDR1 is SGHAT, CDR2 FQDESV (reference sequence). The CDR3 runs 14 residues.

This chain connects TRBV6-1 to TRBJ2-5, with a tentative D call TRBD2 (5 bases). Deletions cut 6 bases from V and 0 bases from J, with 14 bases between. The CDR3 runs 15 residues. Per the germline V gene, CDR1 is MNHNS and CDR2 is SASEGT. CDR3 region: CASRQEGGYQETQYF. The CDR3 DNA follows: TGTGCCAGCAGGCAAGAGGGCGGGTACCAAGAGACCCAGTACTTC.

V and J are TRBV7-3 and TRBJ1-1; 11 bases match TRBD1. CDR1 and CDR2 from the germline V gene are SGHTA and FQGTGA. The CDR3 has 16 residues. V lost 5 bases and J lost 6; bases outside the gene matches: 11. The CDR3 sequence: CASSPRTGTGGAEAFF. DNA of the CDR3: TGTGCCAGCAGCCCCCGTACCGGGACAGGGGGAGCTGAAGCTTTCTTT. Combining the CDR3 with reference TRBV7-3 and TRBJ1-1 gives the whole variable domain GAGVSQTPSNKVTEKGKYVELRCDPISGHTALYWYRQSLGQGPEFLIYFQGTGAADDSGLPNDRFFAVRPEGSVSTLKIQRTERGDSAVYLCASSPRTGTGGAEAFFGQGTRLTVV.

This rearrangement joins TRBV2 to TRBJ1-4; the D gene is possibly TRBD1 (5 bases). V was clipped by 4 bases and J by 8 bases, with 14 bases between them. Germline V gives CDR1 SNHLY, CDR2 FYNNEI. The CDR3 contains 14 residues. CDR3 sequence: CASSVSQGGEKLFF. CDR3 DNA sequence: TGTGCCAGCAGTGTTTCGCAGGGAGGGGAAAAACTGTTTTTT.

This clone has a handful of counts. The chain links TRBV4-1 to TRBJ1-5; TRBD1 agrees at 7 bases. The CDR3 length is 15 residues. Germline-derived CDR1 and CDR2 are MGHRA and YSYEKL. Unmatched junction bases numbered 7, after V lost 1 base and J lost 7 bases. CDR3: CASSQGPGQPQPQHF. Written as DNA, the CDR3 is TGCGCCAGCAGCCAAGGTCCGGGACAGCCGCAGCCCCAGCATTTT.

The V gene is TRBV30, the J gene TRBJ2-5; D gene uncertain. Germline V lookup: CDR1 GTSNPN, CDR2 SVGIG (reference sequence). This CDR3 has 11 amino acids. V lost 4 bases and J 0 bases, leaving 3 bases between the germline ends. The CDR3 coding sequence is TGTGCCTGGACTGACCAAGAGACCCAGTACTTC. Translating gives CAWTDQETQYF.

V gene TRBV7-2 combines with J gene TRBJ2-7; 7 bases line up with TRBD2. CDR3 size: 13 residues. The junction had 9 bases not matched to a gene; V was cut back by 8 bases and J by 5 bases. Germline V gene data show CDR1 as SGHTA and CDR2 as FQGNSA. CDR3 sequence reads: CASSAGPKDEQYF. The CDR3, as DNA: TGTGCCAGCTCAGCGGGACCCAAAGACGAGCAGTACTTC.

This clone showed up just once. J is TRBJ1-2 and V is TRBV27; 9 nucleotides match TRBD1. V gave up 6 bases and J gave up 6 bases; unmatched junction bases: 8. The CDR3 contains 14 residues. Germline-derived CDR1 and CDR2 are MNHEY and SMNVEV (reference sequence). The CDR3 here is CASRPLTGGDGYTF. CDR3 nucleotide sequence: TGTGCCAGCAGACCCCTCACAGGGGGCGATGGCTACACCTTC.

CDR3 region: CASSLDLGTELSVERGYTF. DNA of the CDR3: TGCGCCAGCAGCTTGGATTTGGGGACAGAATTATCCGTAGAGAGGGGCTACACCTTC. The chain carries TRBV5-1 and TRBJ1-2, with 7 nucleotides matching TRBD1. V was clipped by 0 bases and J by 8 bases; unmatched bases: 22. The CDR3 extends over 19 amino acids. Germline CDR1 SGHRS, CDR2 YFSETQ.

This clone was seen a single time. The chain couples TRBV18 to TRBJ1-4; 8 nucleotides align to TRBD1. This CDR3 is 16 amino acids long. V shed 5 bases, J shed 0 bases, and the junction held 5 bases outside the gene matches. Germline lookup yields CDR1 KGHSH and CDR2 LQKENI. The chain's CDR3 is CASSSGQGATNEKLFF. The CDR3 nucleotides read TGTGCCAGCTCATCTGGACAGGGAGCAACTAATGAAAAACTGTTTTTT. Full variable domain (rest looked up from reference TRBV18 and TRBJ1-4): NAGVMQNPRHLVRRRGQEARLRCSPMKGHSHVYWYRQLPEEGLKFMVYLQKENIIDESGMPKERFSAEFPKEGPSILRIQQVVRGDSAAYFCASSSGQGATNEKLFFGSGTQLSVL.

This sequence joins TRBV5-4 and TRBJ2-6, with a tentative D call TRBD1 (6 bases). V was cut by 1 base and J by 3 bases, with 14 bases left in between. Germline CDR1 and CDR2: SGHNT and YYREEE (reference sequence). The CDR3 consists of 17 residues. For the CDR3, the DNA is TGTGCCAGCAGCTTGTTTCCAGGGGCGGATGGGGCCAACGTCCTGACTTTC. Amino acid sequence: CASSLFPGADGANVLTF. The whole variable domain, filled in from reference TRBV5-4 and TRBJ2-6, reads ETGVTQSPTHLIKTRGQQVTLRCSSQSGHNTVSWYQQALGQGPQFIFQYYREEENGRGNFPPRFSGLQFPNYSSELNVNALELDDSALYLCASSLFPGADGANVLTFGAGSRLTVL.

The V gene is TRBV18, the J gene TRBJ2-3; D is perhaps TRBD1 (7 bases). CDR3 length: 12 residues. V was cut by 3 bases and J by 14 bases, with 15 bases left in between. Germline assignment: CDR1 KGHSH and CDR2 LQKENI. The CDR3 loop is CASSPQGGTGYF. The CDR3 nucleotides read TGTGCCAGCTCACCCCAGGGGGGTACCGGGTATTTT.

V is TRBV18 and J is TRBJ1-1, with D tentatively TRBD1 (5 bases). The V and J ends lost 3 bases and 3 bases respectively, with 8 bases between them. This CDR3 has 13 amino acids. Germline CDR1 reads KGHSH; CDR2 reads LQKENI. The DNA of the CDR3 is TGTGCCAGCTCACCGACCAGGGACACTGAAGCTTTCTTT. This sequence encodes CASSPTRDTEAFF.

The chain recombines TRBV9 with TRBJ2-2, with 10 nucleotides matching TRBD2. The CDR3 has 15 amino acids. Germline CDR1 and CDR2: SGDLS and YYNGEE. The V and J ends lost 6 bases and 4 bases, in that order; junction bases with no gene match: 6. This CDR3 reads CASTQAGGITGELFF. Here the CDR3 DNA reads TGTGCCAGCACCCAAGCGGGGGGGATCACCGGGGAGCTGTTTTTT.

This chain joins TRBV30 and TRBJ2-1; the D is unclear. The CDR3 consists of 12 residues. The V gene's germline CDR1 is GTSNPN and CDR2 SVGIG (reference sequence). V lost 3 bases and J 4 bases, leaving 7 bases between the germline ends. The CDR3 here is CAWSLGYNEQFF. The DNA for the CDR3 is TGTGCCTGGAGCCTCGGGTACAATGAGCAGTTCTTC.

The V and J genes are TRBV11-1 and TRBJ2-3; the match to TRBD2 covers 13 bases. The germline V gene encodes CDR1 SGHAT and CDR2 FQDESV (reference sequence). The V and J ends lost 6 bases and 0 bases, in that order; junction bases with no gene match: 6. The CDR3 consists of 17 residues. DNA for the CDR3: TGTGCCAGCAGTCTAGGGGGACTAGCGGGGAGCACAGATACGCAGTATTTT. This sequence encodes CASSLGGLAGSTDTQYF.

CDR3 sequence: CASLPTPTVDYGYTF. The DNA of the CDR3 is TGCGCCAGCCTTCCCACCCCGACAGTCGACTATGGCTACACCTTC. V usage is TRBV5-1 and J usage is TRBJ1-2; a weak D match, TRBD1 (5 bases). The CDR3 spans 15 residues. V lost 7 bases and J lost 3, with 19 bases in between. Germline CDR1 reads SGHRS; CDR2 reads YFSETQ.

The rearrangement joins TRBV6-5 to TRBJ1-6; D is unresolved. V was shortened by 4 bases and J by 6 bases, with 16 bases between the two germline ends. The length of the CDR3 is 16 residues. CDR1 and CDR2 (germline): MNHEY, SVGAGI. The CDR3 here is CASSFHIYSLNSPLHF. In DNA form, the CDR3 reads TGTGCCAGCAGTTTCCACATTTACAGTCTTAATTCACCCCTCCACTTT.

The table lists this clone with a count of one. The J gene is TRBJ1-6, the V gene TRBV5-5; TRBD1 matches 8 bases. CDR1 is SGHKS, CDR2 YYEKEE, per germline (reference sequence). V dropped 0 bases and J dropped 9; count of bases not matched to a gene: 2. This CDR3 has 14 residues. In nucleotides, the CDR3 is TGTGCCAGCAGCTTGGCAGGGGGCAGTTCACCCCTCCACTTT. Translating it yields CASSLAGGSSPLHF.